The 23 T cell receptor beta chains presented below share a single source sample, sequenced in a study of blood T cells in healthy people across ages (dated by TCRdb to about 2015). The library was built by means of 5' RACE. The data were produced on an Illumina HiSeq 2500. A second PCR of roughly 7 to 11 cycles was performed with a sample-barcoded 5' primer and a J-beta primer mix. TCRdb reprocessing: public reads trimmed at Q25 with fastp, clones called with MiXCR, in-frame beta chains kept. Each CDR3 protein gets just one entry, which takes the most common genes and DNA from the rows behind it. The sample has some 1.4 million distinct CDR3 sequences on record, 42% of them singletons. The top ten hold approximately 7.9% of the sample. The specimen sequenced was blood. The source is a woman aged 18-30 years in good health.

This chain links TRBV7-9 with TRBJ1-2; D unclear. The V end was cut by 3 bases, the J end by 9 bases, with 14 bases between. The CDR3 covers 13 residues. Germline V gives CDR1 SEHNR, CDR2 FQNEAQ (reference sequence). CDR3 sequence reads: CASSFRTAQSYTF. The CDR3 coding sequence is TGTGCCAGCAGCTTCCGGACGGCCCAGAGCTACACCTTC.

This clonotype is a singleton in its sample. This chain uses TRBV7-2 with TRBJ2-5; 7 bases agree with TRBD2. Germline V CDR1 and CDR2: SGHTA, FQGNSA. The CDR3 length is 16 residues. V dropped 1 base and J dropped 5; count of bases not matched to a gene: 10. CDR3 sequence: CASSLERLAILETQYF. CDR3 DNA: TGTGCCAGCAGCTTAGAGAGACTAGCTATCTTGGAGACCCAGTACTTC. The variable domain in full, completed from reference TRBV7-2 and TRBJ2-5, reads GAGVSQSPSNKVTEKGKDVELRCDPISGHTALYWYRQSLGQGLEFLIYFQGNSAPDKSGLPSDRFSAERTGGSVSTLTIQRTQQEDSAVYLCASSLERLAILETQYFGPGTRLLVL.

The chain uses TRBV27 and TRBJ2-1; 10 nucleotides align to TRBD2. Germline assignment: CDR1 MNHEY and CDR2 SMNVEV (reference sequence). Trimming at V came to 8 bases and at J to 10 bases, leaving 11 bases not matched to a gene. The CDR3 has 14 residues. The CDR3 coding sequence is TGTGCCAGCGCCGTCAGCGGGGGGGCAACCGAGCAGTTCTTC. Translated, it gives CASAVSGGATEQFF.

The V gene is TRBV12-3 or TRBV12-4, the J gene TRBJ1-1; TRBD1 aligns across 10 bases. This CDR3 has 15 amino acids. V lost 6 bases, J lost 2 bases, and 6 bases stayed unmatched. CDR3 nucleotides: TGTGCCAGCAGGGACCGGGACAGGGGCAACACTGAAGCTTTCTTT. Amino acids: CASRDRDRGNTEAFF.

In this sample, this clonotype turned up once. The rearrangement uses TRBV10-3 and TRBJ1-6, with TRBD1 matching 9 bases. Trimming took 3 bases from V and 7 from J; bases not matched to a gene: 1. There are 14 residues in the CDR3. From germline, CDR1 is ENHRY and CDR2 SYGVKD. The CDR3 DNA follows: TGTGCCATCAGTGATACAGGGGGCAATTCACCCCTCCACTTT. It is translated as CAISDTGGNSPLHF.

The chain uses TRBV6-1 and TRBJ1-2; 9 bases are a match to TRBD1. Germline values: CDR1 MNHNS, CDR2 SASEGT. CDR3 length: 14 amino acids. The V gene end was trimmed by 0 bases and the J gene end by 6 bases; junction bases not matched to a gene: 2. Written as DNA, the CDR3 is TGTGCCAGCAGTGAAGCGGGGACAGGGCATGGCTACACCTTC. Translating it yields CASSEAGTGHGYTF.

This clonotype was detected only a few times. The genes are TRBV29-1 and TRBJ2-7; D unclear. CDR3 size: 11 residues. Trimming cost V 0 bases and J 9 bases, with 9 bases left between them. Germline CDR1 is SQVTM and CDR2 is ANQGSEA. The CDR3 loop reads CSVEDTEGQYF. The CDR3 coding sequence is TGCAGCGTTGAAGACACCGAAGGGCAGTACTTC.

The chain carries TRBV6-6 and TRBJ2-5; maybe TRBD2 (6 bases). CDR3 length: 14 amino acids. Germline-derived CDR1 and CDR2 are MNHNY and SVGAGI (reference sequence). The V and J ends lost 0 bases and 7 bases respectively, with 12 bases between them. CDR3 amino acids: CASSYSASVGTQYF. The CDR3 DNA reads as TGTGCCAGCAGTTACTCGGCTAGCGTTGGGACCCAGTACTTC.

This chain joins TRBV20-1 and TRBJ2-4; TRBD1 might be the D (5 bases). The DNA end is a closer match to TRBJ2-7, so the J assignment may be wrong. Germline V gene data show CDR1 as DFQATT and CDR2 as SNEGSKA (reference sequence). CDR3 length: 13 amino acids. This chain's CDR3 is CSARDGRDYEQYF. Here the CDR3 DNA reads TGCAGTGCTAGAGACGGCAGGGACTACGAGCAGTACTTC.

This clonotype occurred once. V usage is TRBV6-1 and J usage is TRBJ1-2, with a tentative D call TRBD1 (6 bases). This CDR3 is built from 15 residues. Germline CDR1 and CDR2: MNHNS and SASEGT. Trimming took 6 bases from V and 0 from J, leaving 14 bases between them. CDR3 sequence: CASSLQGFANYGYTF. The CDR3 nucleotides are TGTGCCAGCAGCCTCCAGGGGTTCGCTAACTATGGCTACACCTTC.

V and J are TRBV19 and TRBJ2-1; D is undetermined. V lost 8 bases and J 1 base, leaving 9 bases between the germline ends. The CDR3 is 13 amino acids. Germline assignment: CDR1 LNHDA and CDR2 SQIVND (reference sequence). CDR3 bases: TGTGCCAGTGCAGCGCGATCCTACAATGAGCAGTTCTTC. Protein product: CASAARSYNEQFF.

The chain employs TRBV25-1 and TRBJ1-1; D not resolved. Germline V CDR1 and CDR2: MGHDK, SYGVNS. V gave up 3 bases and J gave up 8 bases, with 7 bases separating them. The CDR3 spans 11 residues. This CDR3 reads CASSESQEAFF. The CDR3 bases are TGTGCCAGCAGTGAGTCGCAGGAAGCTTTCTTT.

This chain connects TRBV27 to TRBJ1-2, with 7 positions matching TRBD1. J gave up 4 bases and V 5 bases, and 10 bases lay outside the gene matches. Germline V lookup: CDR1 MNHEY, CDR2 SMNVEV (reference sequence). CDR3 length equals 15 residues. In DNA form, the CDR3 reads TGTGCCAGCAGTGGGCCGGGACAGACGAGCTATGGCTACACCTTC. It codes for CASSGPGQTSYGYTF.

This clonotype has more than one count but fewer than ten. The chain is built from TRBV6-1 and TRBJ2-5; TRBD2 might be the D (5 bases). Germline values: CDR1 MNHNS, CDR2 SASEGT. The CDR3 spans 17 residues. V was clipped by 4 bases and J by 4 bases, with 22 bases between them. The CDR3 sequence: CASSARAGDPRRETQYF. In DNA form, the CDR3 reads TGTGCCAGCAGTGCGCGGGCCGGCGATCCTCGCCGAGAGACCCAGTACTTC.

This clonotype was picked up one time. This rearrangement joins TRBV6-6 to TRBJ2-7, with 8 bases lining up with TRBD1. Trimming removed 6 bases from V and 4 bases from J; junction bases left unmatched: 14. In germline, CDR1 is MNHNY, CDR2 SVGAGI (reference sequence). CDR3 length: 16 residues. The CDR3 DNA follows: TGTGCCAGCAGAGAAGGGACAGGAGATGTTCATTACGAGCAGTACTTC. It is translated as CASREGTGDVHYEQYF.

This clonotype was observed a few times. The rearrangement uses TRBV6-5 and TRBJ1-2, with 8 positions matching TRBD1. Germline V gene sequence: CDR1 MNHEY, CDR2 SVGAGI. With V trimmed by 0 bases and J by 8 bases, 11 bases remained unmatched. This CDR3 is built from 16 residues. CDR3 DNA: TGTGCCAGCAGTTACTCGGGGACAGGTTCTGTACAAGGCTACACCTTC. Translation gives CASSYSGTGSVQGYTF.

The chain links TRBV5-1 to TRBJ2-5; D might be TRBD1 or TRBD2, each matching 5 bases. The germline V gene encodes CDR1 SGHRS and CDR2 YFSETQ. Trimming shortened V by 1 base and J by 9 bases, and 16 bases separated the two germline ends. The CDR3 runs 14 residues. The chain's CDR3 is CASSLNQVGTSQYF. CDR3 DNA sequence: TGCGCCAGCAGCTTGAACCAAGTCGGGACGTCCCAGTACTTC.

Remarks on this clonotype: At one end the junction does not follow the germline gene, possibly because of a read error. V usage is TRBV7-2 and J usage is TRBJ2-3; TRBD2 is a possible D gene (7 bases). This CDR3 is 15 amino acids long. In germline, CDR1 is SGHTA, CDR2 FQGNSA. CDR3 protein: CASSLAGGRTGTQYF. DNA for the CDR3: TGTGCCAGCAGCTTAGCGGGGGGGCGCACAGGTACGCAGTATTTT.

V usage is TRBV29-1 and J usage is TRBJ2-7, with 10 positions matching TRBD2. This CDR3 has 15 amino acids. The junction had 9 bases not matched to a gene; V was cut back by 3 bases and J by 4 bases. CDR1 is SQVTM and CDR2 is ANQGSEA in the germline V gene. In nucleotides, the CDR3 is TGCAGCGTTGACCTTTTAGCGGGGGGCCGTTACGAGCAGTACTTC. Amino acids: CSVDLLAGGRYEQYF.

As to this clonotype: Relative to the germline gene, one junction end is altered; a read error may explain this. This chain joins TRBV5-1 and TRBJ2-5; 9 bases agree with TRBD2. The CDR3 totals 14 residues. Germline lookup yields CDR1 SGHRS and CDR2 YFSETQ. The CDR3 DNA follows: TGCGACAGCAGCTTGGCGGGAGGGCGAGAGACCCAGTACTTC. This translates into CDSSLAGGRETQYF.

The chain has TRBV6-6 and TRBJ2-1, with 11 bases lining up with TRBD2. Trimming took 0 bases from V and 8 from J; bases not matched to a gene: 9. In germline, CDR1 is MNHNY, CDR2 SVGAGI (reference sequence). The CDR3 totals 17 residues. CDR3 in amino acids: CASSYSVRTSGLDEQFF. In DNA form, the CDR3 reads TGTGCCAGCAGTTACTCGGTCCGGACTAGCGGGTTGGATGAGCAGTTCTTC.

As to this clonotype: One junction end disagrees with the germline gene, perhaps due to a read error. The chain has TRBV3-1 and TRBJ2-1; a weak D match, TRBD1 (5 bases). This CDR3 comprises 11 residues. Germline V CDR1 and CDR2: LGHDT, YNNKEL (reference sequence). The CDR3 DNA sequence: TGTGCCAGCAACCAAGGGGTCGAGCAGTTCTTC. Amino acid sequence: CASNQGVEQFF.

This clonotype was picked up one time. The chain couples TRBV5-1 to TRBJ1-1; possible D gene TRBD1, 5 bases. CDR3 length: 15 residues. From germline, CDR1 is SGHRS and CDR2 YFSETQ. The V and J ends lost 4 bases and 1 base respectively, with 14 bases between them. The chain's CDR3 is CASSTGTFGNTEAFF. The DNA for the CDR3 is TGCGCCAGCAGCACCGGGACGTTTGGGAACACTGAAGCTTTCTTT.